Only a few counts were recorded for the clone carrying this T cell receptor (beta chain). The antigen is not known. Trimming removed 6 bases at V and 3 bases at J, with 15 bases between. The CDR3 loop spans 15 amino acids. Germline loops: CDR1 MDHEN, CDR2 SYDVKM. The table came from immunoSEQ multiplex PCR; TCRdb's copy has only in-frame clones and leaves some out. This table has about 150,000 clones, about 87% appearing once. This record comes from a study of cytomegalovirus exposure and HLA in healthy donors. Study-wide results and caveats: The study put about 180 TCR beta chains on its list as cytomegalovirus-associated.

The specimen was PBMCs. The receptor was derived from a woman in her 30s in good health and CMV-seropositive. The chain uses TRBV28 and TRBJ1-5, with D hard to call. CDR3 amino acids: CASSPDGRDNQPQHF. The DNA for the CDR3 is TGTGCCAGCAGCCCTGATGGACGGGACAATCAGCCCCAGCATTTT.